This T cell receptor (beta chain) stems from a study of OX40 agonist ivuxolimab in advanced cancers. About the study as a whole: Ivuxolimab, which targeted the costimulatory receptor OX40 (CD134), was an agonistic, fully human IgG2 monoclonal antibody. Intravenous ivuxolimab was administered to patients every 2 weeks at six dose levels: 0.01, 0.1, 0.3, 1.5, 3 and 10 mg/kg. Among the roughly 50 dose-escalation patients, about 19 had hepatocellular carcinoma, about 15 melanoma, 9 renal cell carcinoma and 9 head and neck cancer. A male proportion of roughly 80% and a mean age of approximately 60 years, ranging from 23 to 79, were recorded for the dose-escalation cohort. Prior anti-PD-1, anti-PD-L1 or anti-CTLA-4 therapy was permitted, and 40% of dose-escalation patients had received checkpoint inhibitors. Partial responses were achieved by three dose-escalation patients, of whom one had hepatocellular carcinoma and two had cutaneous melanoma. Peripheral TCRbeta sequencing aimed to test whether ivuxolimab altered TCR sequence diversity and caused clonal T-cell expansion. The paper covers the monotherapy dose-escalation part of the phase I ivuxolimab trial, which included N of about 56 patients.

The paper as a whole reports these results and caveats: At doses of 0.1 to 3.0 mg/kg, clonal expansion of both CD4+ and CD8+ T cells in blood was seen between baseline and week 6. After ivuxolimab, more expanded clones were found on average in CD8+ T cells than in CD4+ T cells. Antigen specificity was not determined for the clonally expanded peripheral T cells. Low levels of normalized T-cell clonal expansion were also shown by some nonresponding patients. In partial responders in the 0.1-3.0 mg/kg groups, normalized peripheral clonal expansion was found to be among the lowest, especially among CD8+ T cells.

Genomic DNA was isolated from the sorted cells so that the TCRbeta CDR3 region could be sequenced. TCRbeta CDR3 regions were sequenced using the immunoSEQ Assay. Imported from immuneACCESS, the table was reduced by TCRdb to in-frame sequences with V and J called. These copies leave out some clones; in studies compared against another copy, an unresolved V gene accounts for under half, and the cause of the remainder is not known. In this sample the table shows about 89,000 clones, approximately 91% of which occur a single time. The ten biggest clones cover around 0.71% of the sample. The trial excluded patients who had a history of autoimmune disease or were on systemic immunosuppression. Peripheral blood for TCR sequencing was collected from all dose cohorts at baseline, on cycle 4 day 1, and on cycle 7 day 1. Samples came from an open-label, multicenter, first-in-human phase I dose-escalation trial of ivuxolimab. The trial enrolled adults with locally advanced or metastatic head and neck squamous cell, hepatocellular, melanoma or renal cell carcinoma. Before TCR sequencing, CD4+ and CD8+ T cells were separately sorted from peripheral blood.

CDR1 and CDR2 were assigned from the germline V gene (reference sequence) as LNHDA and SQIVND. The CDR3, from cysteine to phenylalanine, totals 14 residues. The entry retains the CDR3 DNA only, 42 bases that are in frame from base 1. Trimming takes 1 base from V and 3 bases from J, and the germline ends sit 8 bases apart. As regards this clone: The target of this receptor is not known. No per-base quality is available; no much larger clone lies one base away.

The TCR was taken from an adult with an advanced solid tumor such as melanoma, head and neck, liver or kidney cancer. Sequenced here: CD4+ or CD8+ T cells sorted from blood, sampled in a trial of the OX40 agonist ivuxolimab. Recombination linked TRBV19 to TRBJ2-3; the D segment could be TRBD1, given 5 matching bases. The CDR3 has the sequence CASSIGKGTDTQYF. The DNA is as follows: TGTGCCAGTAGTATAGGAAAGGGGACAGATACGCAGTATTTT.